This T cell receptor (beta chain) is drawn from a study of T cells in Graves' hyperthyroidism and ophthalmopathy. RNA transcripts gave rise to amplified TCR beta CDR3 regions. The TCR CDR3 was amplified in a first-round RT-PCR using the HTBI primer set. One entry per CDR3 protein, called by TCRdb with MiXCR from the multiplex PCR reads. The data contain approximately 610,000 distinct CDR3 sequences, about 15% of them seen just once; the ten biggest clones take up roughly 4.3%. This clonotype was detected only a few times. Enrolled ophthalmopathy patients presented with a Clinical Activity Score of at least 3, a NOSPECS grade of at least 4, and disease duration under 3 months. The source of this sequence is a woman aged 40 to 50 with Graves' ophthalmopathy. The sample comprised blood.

In DNA form, the CDR3 reads TGTGCCAGCAGCTCAACGAAACAGGGGAACGAGCAGTACTTC. Protein: CASSSTKQGNEQYF. This rearrangement joins TRBV3-1 to TRBJ2-7; 7 positions match TRBD1. The CDR3 has 14 amino acids. Germline CDR1 reads LGHDT; CDR2 reads YNNKEL (reference sequence). V trimming: 5 bases; J trimming: 5 bases; junction bases outside the gene matches: 9.